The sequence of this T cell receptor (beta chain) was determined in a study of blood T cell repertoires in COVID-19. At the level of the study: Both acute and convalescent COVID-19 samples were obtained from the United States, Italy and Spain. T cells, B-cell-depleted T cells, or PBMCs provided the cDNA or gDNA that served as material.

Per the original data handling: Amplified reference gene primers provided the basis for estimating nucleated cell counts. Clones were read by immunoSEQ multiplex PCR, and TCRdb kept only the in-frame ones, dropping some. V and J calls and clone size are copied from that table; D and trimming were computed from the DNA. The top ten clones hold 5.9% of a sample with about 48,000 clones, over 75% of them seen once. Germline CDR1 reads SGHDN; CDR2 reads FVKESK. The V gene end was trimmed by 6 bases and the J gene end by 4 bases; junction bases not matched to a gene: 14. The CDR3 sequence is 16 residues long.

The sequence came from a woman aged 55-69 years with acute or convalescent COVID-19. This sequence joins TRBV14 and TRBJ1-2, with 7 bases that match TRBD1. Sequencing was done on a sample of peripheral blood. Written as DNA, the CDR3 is TGTGCCAGCAGTTCGACAGGGTCTATGCCGTCCTATGGCTACACCTTC. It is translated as CASSSTGSMPSYGYTF.